The 28 T cell receptor beta chains presented below share a single source sample, sequenced in a study of PD-1 blockade in classical Hodgkin lymphoma (dated by TCRdb to the early 2020s). The time point label, read with the paper, signifies: newly diagnosed, previously untreated cHL patient sample. A Miltenyi CD4+ T cell isolation kit was used for magnetic negative selection to purify CD4+ T cells from thawed PBMCs. Preparation of the library involved the immunoSEQ multiplex PCR assay. Not all clones reach the TCRdb copy of this immuneACCESS table, which keeps in-frame sequences only. Checked studies attribute under half of the gap to unresolved V genes and leave the rest unexplained. The sample includes 22,000 or so clones, with roughly 89% observed a single time. Of the sample, 0.2% to 0.3% is held by the ten largest clones. Sequencing was carried out using CD4+ T cells from blood. The receptors derive from a human donor with classical Hodgkin lymphoma.

V and J are TRBV5-4 and TRBJ1-1; a possible D gene is TRBD1 (5 bases). The ends were cut back, 3 bases at V and 1 base at J, with 7 bases in the middle. The CDR3 loop spans 13 amino acids. Germline V gives CDR1 SGHNT, CDR2 YYREEE (reference sequence). The CDR3 DNA sequence: TGTGCCAGCAGCTGGGGCCAGAACACTGAAGCTTTCTTT. It translates to CASSWGQNTEAFF.

The V gene is TRBV5-6, the J gene TRBJ2-1, with 7 bases lining up with TRBD2. CDR1 and CDR2 from the germline V gene are SGHDT and YYEEEE. V lost 2 bases and J lost 2; bases outside the gene matches: 4. The CDR3 totals 15 residues. In DNA form, the CDR3 reads TGTGCCAGCAGCTTCGGGCGGGAGACCTACAATGAGCAGTTCTTC. Amino acids: CASSFGRETYNEQFF. Filled out from reference TRBV5-6 and TRBJ2-1, the complete variable domain reads DAGVTQSPTHLIKTRGQQVTLRCSPKSGHDTVSWYQQALGQGPQFIFQYYEEEERQRGNFPDRFSGHQFPNYSSELNVNALLLGDSALYLCASSFGRETYNEQFFGPGTRLTVL.

The chain carries TRBV2 and TRBJ1-2; the D is unclear. This CDR3 comprises 15 residues. Trimming shortened V by 3 bases and J by 4 bases, and 15 bases separated the two germline ends. Germline V gene data show CDR1 as SNHLY and CDR2 as FYNNEI. CDR3 DNA sequence: TGTGCCAGCAGTGAGATAGTTACGGCGCCCTATGGCTACACCTTC. It codes for CASSEIVTAPYGYTF.

The chain carries TRBV7-3 and TRBJ2-2, with D possibly called TRBD1 or TRBD2 (5 bases each). V lost 5 bases and J lost 7, with 17 bases in between. CDR1 SGHTA and CDR2 FQGTGA come from the germline V gene. This CDR3 region has 15 residues. DNA of the CDR3: TGTGCCAGCAGCCCCATAGGGACCAGGGACGGGGAGCTGTTTTTT. Translating it yields CASSPIGTRDGELFF.

The chain employs TRBV7-2 and TRBJ2-2; TRBD2 is a possible D gene (6 bases). The CDR3 runs to 15 residues. Germline V gene lookup returns CDR1 SGHTA and CDR2 FQGNSA. Between the trimmed V and J ends, which lost 5 bases and 4 bases, there was a span of 14 bases. The chain's CDR3 is CASSPRRVATGELFF. For the CDR3, the DNA is TGTGCCAGCAGCCCGAGGAGGGTCGCCACCGGGGAGCTGTTTTTT.

This sequence joins TRBV4-3 and TRBJ1-4, with D possibly matching TRBD1 (6 bases). CDR1 and CDR2 from the germline V gene are LGHNA and YSLEER. This CDR3 has 14 residues. Trimming pared 5 bases from V and 5 bases from J, leaving 12 bases between. The CDR3 bases are TGCGCCAGCAGCTTTGACAGGCAGAATGAAAAACTGTTTTTT. Encoded protein: CASSFDRQNEKLFF.

This sequence joins TRBV5-5 and TRBJ2-3; a weak D match, TRBD2 (6 bases). The V gene's germline CDR1 is SGHKS and CDR2 YYEKEE (reference sequence). The CDR3 runs 17 residues. Trimming stripped 0 bases from V and 0 bases from J, with 14 bases between. This chain's CDR3 is CASSLAGAGSSTDTQYF. The CDR3 nucleotides read TGTGCCAGCAGCTTGGCCGGGGCGGGGTCTAGCACAGATACGCAGTATTTT.

The sample holds a few counts of this clone. The chain carries TRBV4-2 and TRBJ1-1; 9 bases are shared with TRBD1. Germline CDR1 LGHNA, CDR2 YNFKEQ. V shed 0 bases, J shed 2 bases, and the junction held 10 bases outside the gene matches. This CDR3 has 18 amino acids. As DNA, the CDR3 is TGTGCCAGCAGCCAAGATTCATCCGAGGGACAGGGAAACACTGAAGCTTTCTTT. This sequence encodes CASSQDSSEGQGNTEAFF.

The chain uses TRBV2 and TRBJ2-3; 9 bases are a match to TRBD2. The CDR3 contains 18 residues. The V gene end was trimmed by 1 base and the J gene end by 0 bases; junction bases not matched to a gene: 8. Per germline, CDR1 SNHLY and CDR2 FYNNEI. The CDR3 is CASSEEIAGGLSTDTQYF. Here the CDR3 DNA reads TGTGCCAGCAGTGAAGAAATTGCGGGAGGGTTAAGCACAGATACGCAGTATTTT.

The chain joins TRBV5-1 to TRBJ2-1; TRBD2 aligns across 7 bases. Germline loops: CDR1 SGHRS, CDR2 YFSETQ. Unmatched junction bases numbered 11, after V lost 0 bases and J lost 8 bases. The CDR3 runs to 16 residues. Written as DNA, the CDR3 is TGCGCCAGCAGCTTGGCCTCAGCGGGAATGGCGGATGAGCAGTTCTTC. It encodes CASSLASAGMADEQFF.

This chain joins TRBV6-5 and TRBJ1-1, with D uncertain. Trimming left V 6 bases short and J 1 base short, with 12 bases between. CDR1 is MNHEY and CDR2 is SVGAGI in the germline V gene. This CDR3 has 14 residues. DNA of the CDR3: TGTGCCAGCAGGGAATGGACCCCGAACACTGAAGCTTTCTTT. This gives the protein CASREWTPNTEAFF.

This clone appeared once. J is TRBJ2-2 and V is TRBV7-6; 10 bases match TRBD2. CDR3 length: 17 amino acids. The germline gives CDR1 SGHVS, CDR2 FNYEAQ. The junction had 6 bases not matched to a gene; V was cut back by 2 bases and J by 3 bases. CDR3 nucleotides: TGTGCCAGCAGCTTACTAACTAGCGGGGCTCACACCGGGGAGCTGTTTTTT. Amino acids: CASSLLTSGAHTGELFF.

This chain links TRBV2 with TRBJ1-4; maybe TRBD1 (6 bases). The length of the CDR3 is 13 residues. The germline gives CDR1 SNHLY, CDR2 FYNNEI. Between the trimmed V and J ends, which lost 7 bases and 4 bases, there was a span of 10 bases. CDR3 DNA sequence: TGTGCCAGCAAGTCAGGGGTTAATGAAAAACTGTTTTTT. Translated: CASKSGVNEKLFF. Full variable domain (rest looked up from reference TRBV2 and TRBJ1-4): EPEVTQTPSHQVTQMGQEVILRCVPISNHLYFYWYRQILGQKVEFLVSFYNNEISEKSEIFDDQFSVERPDGSNFTLKIRSTKLEDSAMYFCASKSGVNEKLFFGSGTQLSVL.

This chain joins TRBV5-1 and TRBJ1-1, with TRBD1 matching over 11 bases. Germline trimming cut 9 bases from V and 1 base from J; bases unmatched to any gene: 11. The CDR3 extends over 16 amino acids. Per germline, CDR1 SGHRS and CDR2 YFSETQ. The CDR3 coding sequence is TGCGCCACCAGGGGAGGGACAGGGGGTAAGAACACTGAAGCTTTCTTT. Protein sequence: CATRGGTGGKNTEAFF.

This chain links TRBV4-2 with TRBJ1-1, with unresolved D. Trimming pared 2 bases from V and 1 base from J, leaving 2 bases between. The germline V gene has CDR1 LGHNA and CDR2 YNFKEQ. CDR3 length equals 12 residues. The CDR3: CASSQQNTEAFF. For the CDR3, the DNA is TGTGCCAGCAGCCAACAGAACACTGAAGCTTTCTTT.

This clone was counted a few times. The CDR3 DNA is TGCAGCGTTGAAGATTCACCGGGTAAAGCTTTCTTT. Its protein product is CSVEDSPGKAFF. The rearrangement links TRBV29-1 to TRBJ1-1; D is undetermined. The V and J ends lost 0 bases and 9 bases respectively, with 11 bases between them. This CDR3 has 12 amino acids. Per the germline V gene, CDR1 is SQVTM and CDR2 is ANQGSEA.

J is TRBJ2-7 and V is TRBV27; 9 nucleotides line up with TRBD1. Looked up from germline, CDR1 is MNHEY and CDR2 is SMNVEV (reference sequence). Germline trimming cut 6 bases from V and 4 bases from J; bases unmatched to any gene: 7. CDR3 length: 14 amino acids. The CDR3 reads CASSRTGASYEQYF. The CDR3 nucleotides read TGTGCCAGCAGCCGGACAGGGGCTAGTTACGAGCAGTACTTC.

CDR3 nucleotide sequence: TGTGCCAGCAGCTTGGGTCTAGCGGGAAAGTACGAGCAGTACTTC. Translated: CASSLGLAGKYEQYF. The chain joins TRBV7-2 to TRBJ2-7, with 9 bases lining up with TRBD2. The germline gives CDR1 SGHTA, CDR2 FQGNSA. The CDR3 is 15 amino acids. J gave up 4 bases and V 3 bases, and 7 bases lay outside the gene matches.

This clone is a singleton in its sample. The rearrangement links TRBV15 to TRBJ2-1; TRBD2 agrees at 11 bases. From germline, CDR1 is LNHNV and CDR2 YYDKDF (reference sequence). This CDR3 is 17 amino acids long. V lost 1 base, J lost 4 bases, and 6 bases stayed unmatched. CDR3 coding DNA: TGTGCCACCAGCAGAGCTAGCGGGGGGATCCTATACAATGAGCAGTTCTTC. Protein product: CATSRASGGILYNEQFF.

This chain uses TRBV5-1 with TRBJ2-5; 12 nucleotides agree with TRBD2. The CDR3 runs to 16 residues. The germline gives CDR1 SGHRS, CDR2 YFSETQ. The ends lost 4 bases at V and 4 bases at J; junction bases unmatched: 8. Here the CDR3 reads CASSIASGRALETQYF. The CDR3 bases are TGCGCCAGCAGCATCGCTAGCGGGAGGGCCCTAGAGACCCAGTACTTC. Supplemented by reference TRBV5-1 and TRBJ2-5, the full variable domain reads KAGVTQTPRYLIKTRGQQVTLSCSPISGHRSVSWYQQTPGQGLQFLFEYFSETQRNKGNFPGRFSGRQFSNSRSEMNVSTLELGDSALYLCASSIASGRALETQYFGPGTRLLVL.

The chain links TRBV28 to TRBJ1-3; tentative D call: TRBD1 (6 bases). The CDR3 has 17 amino acids. Trimming left V 0 bases short and J 2 bases short, with 14 bases between. Germline lookup yields CDR1 MDHEN and CDR2 SYDVKM. CDR3 in DNA: TGTGCCAGCAGTTTATGGCAGGGGATAGGGACTGGAAACACCATATATTTT. Encoded protein: CASSLWQGIGTGNTIYF.

The rearrangement uses TRBV10-2 and TRBJ2-7; a weak D match, TRBD2 (6 bases). Trimming took off 1 base at V and 5 bases at J, with 12 bases between the two ends. CDR1 and CDR2 (germline): WSHSY, SAAADI. This CDR3 contains 14 residues. The CDR3, as DNA: TGCGCCAGCAGTGAGTTGGCTAGCGAGAACGAGCAGTACTTC. It specifies CASSELASENEQYF.

This CDR3 is CASSLAGRTGYSPLHF. CDR3 nucleotides: TGTGCCAGCAGCTTAGCGGGTAGGACAGGGTATTCACCCCTCCACTTT. The V call is TRBV7-9, the J call TRBJ1-6; TRBD1 matches at 8 bases. J gave up 8 bases and V 0 bases, and 6 bases lay outside the gene matches. The CDR3 length is 16 residues. The V gene's germline CDR1 is SEHNR and CDR2 FQNEAQ (reference sequence).

V and J are TRBV23-1 and TRBJ1-1; D remains ambiguous. TRBV23-1 is reported as an ORF; its role is uncertain. The CDR3 length is 20 residues. Trimming shortened V by 1 base and J by 6 bases, and 30 bases separated the two germline ends. This chain's CDR3 is CASSQWEHGPAAGIGAEAFF. The CDR3 DNA sequence: TGCGCCAGCAGTCAATGGGAACACGGACCGGCGGCGGGGATTGGCGCTGAAGCTTTCTTT.

The genes are TRBV14 and TRBJ1-4; no clear D. Germline-derived CDR1 and CDR2 are SGHDN and FVKESK. V gave up 0 bases and J gave up 10 bases, with 12 bases separating them. The CDR3 runs 14 residues. CDR3 protein: CASSQDSVLRKLFF. In DNA, the CDR3 is TGTGCCAGCAGCCAAGATTCAGTCTTGAGAAAACTGTTTTTT.

The V call is TRBV19, the J call TRBJ2-7; D remains unclear. The V end was cut by 3 bases, the J end by 6 bases, with 15 bases between. The CDR3 totals 14 residues. Germline loops: CDR1 LNHDA, CDR2 SQIVND (reference sequence). This CDR3 is CASSMIGPSSEQYF. The CDR3 bases are TGTGCCAGTAGTATGATAGGGCCTTCCAGCGAGCAGTACTTC. Variable domain in full (rest from reference TRBV19 and TRBJ2-7): DGGITQSPKYLFRKEGQNVTLSCEQNLNHDAMYWYRQDPGQGLRLIYYSQIVNDFQKGDIAEGYSVSREKKESFPLTVTSAQKNPTAFYLCASSMIGPSSEQYFGPGTRLTVT.

The chain is built from TRBV2 and TRBJ1-2, with TRBD1 identical over 9 bases. Germline V gene lookup returns CDR1 SNHLY and CDR2 FYNNEI. There are 14 residues in the CDR3. Trimming took 9 bases from V and 6 from J; bases not matched to a gene: 11. The CDR3 region has the DNA TGTGCCAGTTTGGGGGACAGGGTTTTTAATGGCTACACCTTC. Protein: CASLGDRVFNGYTF.

This chain connects TRBV7-2 to TRBJ2-2; D not certain. Germline V gene lookup returns CDR1 SGHTA and CDR2 FQGNSA. The CDR3 runs 14 residues. Deletions cut 1 base from V and 7 bases from J, with 10 bases between. Here the CDR3 DNA reads TGTGCCAGCAGCTTAGGGCCGCCAAGCGGGGAGCTGTTTTTT. Protein: CASSLGPPSGELFF.